A selection of T cell receptor beta chains follows, all from one sample in a study of siplizumab effects on memory and regulatory T cells. The assay was immunoSEQ multiplex PCR, and TCRdb's table has in-frame clones only and misses some. The data hold some 90,000 clones, with approximately 90% observed a single time. Material: CD4+ T cells sorted from blood. The receptors stem from a human donor in good health. Each CDR3 is given with its conserved first and last residue. A D gene is named only where the DNA matches it firmly. Clone size appears in some rows only: once, few, many, or a class for an expanded clone.

clone_size	j_call	v_call	d_call	cdr3_aa	cdr3_nt
.	TRBJ1-1	TRBV10-3	.	CAISDKWDGSEAFF	TGTGCCATCAGTGACAAGTGGGACGGCTCTGAAGCTTTCTTT
.	TRBJ2-7	TRBV7-2	TRBD2	CASRASGLAGEQYF	TGTGCCAGCAGAGCATCGGGACTAGCGGGCGAGCAGTACTTC
once	TRBJ2-3	TRBV7-8	.	CASSPGGRTDTQYF	TGTGCCAGCAGCCCAGGGGGGCGCACAGATACGCAGTATTTT
.	TRBJ2-1	TRBV7-9	TRBD1	CASSRGTGNYNEQFF	TGTGCCAGCAGCCGCGGGACAGGGAACTACAATGAGCAATTCTTC
.	TRBJ2-3	TRBV6-1	.	CASSEGRLSTDTQYF	TGTGCCAGCAGTGAGGGACGACTGAGCACAGATACGCAGTATTTT
.	TRBJ2-1	TRBV7-9	TRBD2	CASSLNPSGSEQFF	TGTGCCAGCAGCTTAAATCCTAGCGGGAGTGAGCAGTTCTTC
.	TRBJ1-6	TRBV28	TRBD1	CASNVGTGESPLHF	TGTGCCAGCAATGTAGGGACAGGGGAATCACCCCTCCACTTT
once	TRBJ2-3	TRBV13	TRBD1	CASSRKTGWADTQYF	TGTGCCAGCAGCCGCAAGACAGGGTGGGCAGATACGCAGTATTTT
.	TRBJ1-1	TRBV11-2	.	CASSLGSRGTEAFF	TGTGCCAGCAGCTTAGGGTCTAGGGGAACTGAAGCTTTCTTT
.	TRBJ2-2	TRBV5-4	.	CASSPNAGELFF	TGTGCCAGCAGCCCGAACGCCGGGGAGCTGTTTTTT
.	TRBJ2-1	TRBV18	TRBD2	CASSPRLAGARGEQFF	TGTGCCAGCTCACCACGGCTAGCGGGAGCGAGGGGTGAGCAGTTCTTC
.	TRBJ2-1	TRBV18	TRBD1	CASSPRGGQGNEQFF	TGTGCCAGCTCACCAAGAGGGGGACAGGGGAATGAGCAGTTCTTC
.	TRBJ1-1	TRBV30	.	CAWMGQGGPRVTEAFF	TGTGCCTGGATGGGCCAGGGCGGGCCGAGGGTCACTGAAGCTTTCTTT
.	TRBJ1-1	TRBV2	.	CASKDPSGADTEAFF	TGTGCCAGCAAAGACCCCTCTGGGGCGGACACTGAAGCTTTCTTT
.	TRBJ2-7	TRBV5-1	TRBD2	CASSPGTIAGYEQYF	TGCGCCAGCAGCCCAGGGACTATAGCGGGATACGAGCAGTACTTC
.	TRBJ2-7	TRBV5-1	.	CASSRSAGEFGSYEQYF	TGCGCCAGCAGCCGGTCGGCAGGGGAGTTTGGCTCCTACGAGCAGTACTTC
.	TRBJ1-2	TRBV5-1	TRBD1	CASRGTGANYGYTF	TGCGCCAGCAGGGGGACAGGAGCAAACTATGGCTACACCTTC
.	TRBJ1-1	TRBV30	.	CAWSVRLGGTEAFF	TGTGCCTGGAGTGTACGTTTAGGGGGGACTGAAGCTTTCTTT
.	TRBJ2-3	TRBV9	TRBD2	CASSVAQTSADTQYF	TGTGCCAGCAGCGTAGCTCAGACTAGCGCAGATACGCAGTATTTT
.	TRBJ1-2	TRBV13	.	CASRRVQAYYGYTF	TGTGCCAGCAGACGCGTCCAGGCCTACTATGGCTACACCTTC
.	TRBJ1-2	TRBV28	.	CASSPRSERGYTF	TGTGCCAGCAGCCCTCGGTCCGAACGAGGCTACACCTTC
once	TRBJ1-2	TRBV10-3	.	CAISIKDNNYGYTF	TGTGCCATCAGTATAAAGGATAATAACTATGGCTACACCTTC
.	TRBJ1-2	TRBV28	.	CASTDGVNYGYTF	TGTGCCAGCACCGACGGTGTGAACTATGGCTACACCTTC
.	TRBJ2-2	TRBV18	.	CASSSYKGPGGELFF	TGTGCCAGCTCAAGCTACAAGGGACCCGGCGGGGAGCTGTTTTTT
.	TRBJ2-7	TRBV14	.	CASSHPLGAGEQYF	TGTGCCAGCAGCCACCCTCTAGGGGCTGGAGAGCAGTACTTC
.	TRBJ2-2	TRBV11-2	.	CASSLAGDGTGELFF	TGTGCCAGCAGCTTAGCTGGGGACGGCACCGGGGAGCTGTTTTTT
.	TRBJ2-7	TRBV30	.	CASIRGYEQYF	TGTGCCTCAATCAGGGGTTACGAGCAGTACTTC
.	TRBJ2-5	TRBV21-1	.	CASSKEDARGGMETQYF	TGTGCCAGCAGCAAAGAGGACGCTAGAGGGGGGATGGAGACCCAGTACTTC
.	TRBJ2-1	TRBV7-8	.	CASSPEGGEFYNEQFF	TGTGCCAGCAGCCCGGAAGGGGGAGAATTTTACAATGAGCAGTTCTTC
.	TRBJ2-6	TRBV29-1	TRBD2	CSVDGLGSGANVLTF	TGCAGCGTTGATGGACTAGGGTCTGGGGCCAACGTCCTGACTTTC
.	TRBJ2-5	TRBV25-1	TRBD1	CASSRLTQGAGETQYF	TGTGCCAGCAGCCGTTTAACACAGGGGGCAGGCGAGACCCAGTACTTC
.	TRBJ1-2	TRBV7-9	.	CASSLSGPNYGYTF	TGTGCCAGCAGCTTAAGTGGACCTAACTATGGCTACACCTTC
.	TRBJ1-1	TRBV7-8	.	CASSPPGDTEAFF	TGTGCCAGCAGCCCACCGGGAGACACTGAAGCTTTCTTT
.	TRBJ2-7	TRBV4-2	.	CASSPSAGPPYEQYF	TGTGCCAGCAGCCCGTCTGCCGGTCCCCCCTACGAGCAGTACTTC
.	TRBJ2-7	TRBV28	.	CASSVLGVNYEQYF	TGTGCCAGCAGTGTTTTGGGGGTTAACTACGAGCAGTACTTC
.	TRBJ2-1	TRBV2	.	CASKGYNEQFF	TGTGCCAGCAAAGGATACAATGAGCAGTTCTTC
.	TRBJ2-5	TRBV30	.	CAWSVLGSETQYF	TGTGCCTGGAGTGTACTCGGGTCGGAGACCCAGTACTTC
.	TRBJ2-3	TRBV30	.	CAWTERGRARDTQYF	TGTGCCTGGACCGAAAGGGGGAGGGCCCGAGATACGCAGTATTTT
.	TRBJ2-3	TRBV9	TRBD2	CASSVGRERSDTQYF	TGTGCCAGCAGCGTAGGGCGGGAGCGGTCAGATACGCAGTATTTT
.	TRBJ2-1	TRBV19	.	CASSLPRGGMGNEQFF	TGTGCCAGCTCTCTTCCGCGTGGCGGGATGGGCAATGAGCAGTTCTTC
.	TRBJ2-5	TRBV2	.	CASSVGLAFGETQYF	TGTGCCAGCAGTGTTGGGTTAGCTTTTGGAGAGACCCAGTACTTC
.	TRBJ1-5	TRBV6-5	.	CASGRSRNSNQPQHF	TGTGCCAGCGGTAGGTCCCGGAATAGCAATCAGCCCCAGCATTTT
.	TRBJ2-7	TRBV7-2	TRBD2	CASSLSRLAGVGEQYF	TGTGCCAGCAGCTTGAGCCGGCTAGCGGGAGTAGGCGAGCAGTACTTC
.	TRBJ1-1	TRBV2	.	CASSAWTQGTEAFF	TGTGCCAGCAGTGCCTGGACCCAGGGCACTGAAGCTTTCTTT
.	TRBJ2-3	TRBV10-2	TRBD2	CASSEIPSLAGATDTQYF	TGCGCCAGCAGTGAGATTCCGAGTCTAGCGGGTGCCACAGATACGCAGTATTTT